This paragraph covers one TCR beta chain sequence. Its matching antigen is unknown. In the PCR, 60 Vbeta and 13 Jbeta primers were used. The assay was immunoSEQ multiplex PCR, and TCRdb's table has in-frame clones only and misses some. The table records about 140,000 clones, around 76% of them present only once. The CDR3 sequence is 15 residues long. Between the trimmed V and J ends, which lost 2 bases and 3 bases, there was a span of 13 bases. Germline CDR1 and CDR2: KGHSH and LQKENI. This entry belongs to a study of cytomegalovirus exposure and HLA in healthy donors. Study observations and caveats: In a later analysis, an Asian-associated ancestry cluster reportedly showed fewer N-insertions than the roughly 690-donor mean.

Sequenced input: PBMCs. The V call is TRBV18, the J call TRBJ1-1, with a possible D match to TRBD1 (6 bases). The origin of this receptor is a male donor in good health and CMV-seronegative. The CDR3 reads CASSPGQGYDTEAFF. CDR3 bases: TGTGCCAGCTCACCAGGTCAGGGGTATGACACTGAAGCTTTCTTT.